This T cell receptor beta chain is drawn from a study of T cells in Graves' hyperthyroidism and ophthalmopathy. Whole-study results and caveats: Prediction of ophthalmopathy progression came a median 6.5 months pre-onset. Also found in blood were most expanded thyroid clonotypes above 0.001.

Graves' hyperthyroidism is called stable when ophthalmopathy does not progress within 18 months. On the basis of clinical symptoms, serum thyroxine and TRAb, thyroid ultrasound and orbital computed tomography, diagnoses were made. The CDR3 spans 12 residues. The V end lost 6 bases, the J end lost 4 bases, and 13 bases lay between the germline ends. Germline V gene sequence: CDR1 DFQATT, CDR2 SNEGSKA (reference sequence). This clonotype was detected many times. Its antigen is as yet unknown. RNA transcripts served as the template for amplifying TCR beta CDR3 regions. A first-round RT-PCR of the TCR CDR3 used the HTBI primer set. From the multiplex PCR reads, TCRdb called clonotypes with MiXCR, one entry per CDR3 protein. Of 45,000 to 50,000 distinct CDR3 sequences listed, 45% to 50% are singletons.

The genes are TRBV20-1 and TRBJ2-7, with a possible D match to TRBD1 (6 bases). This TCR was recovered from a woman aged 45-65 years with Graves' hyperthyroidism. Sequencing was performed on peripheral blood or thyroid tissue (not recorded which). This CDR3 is CSAPGHYYEQYF. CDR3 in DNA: TGCAGTGCCCCGGGACATTATTACGAGCAGTACTTC.